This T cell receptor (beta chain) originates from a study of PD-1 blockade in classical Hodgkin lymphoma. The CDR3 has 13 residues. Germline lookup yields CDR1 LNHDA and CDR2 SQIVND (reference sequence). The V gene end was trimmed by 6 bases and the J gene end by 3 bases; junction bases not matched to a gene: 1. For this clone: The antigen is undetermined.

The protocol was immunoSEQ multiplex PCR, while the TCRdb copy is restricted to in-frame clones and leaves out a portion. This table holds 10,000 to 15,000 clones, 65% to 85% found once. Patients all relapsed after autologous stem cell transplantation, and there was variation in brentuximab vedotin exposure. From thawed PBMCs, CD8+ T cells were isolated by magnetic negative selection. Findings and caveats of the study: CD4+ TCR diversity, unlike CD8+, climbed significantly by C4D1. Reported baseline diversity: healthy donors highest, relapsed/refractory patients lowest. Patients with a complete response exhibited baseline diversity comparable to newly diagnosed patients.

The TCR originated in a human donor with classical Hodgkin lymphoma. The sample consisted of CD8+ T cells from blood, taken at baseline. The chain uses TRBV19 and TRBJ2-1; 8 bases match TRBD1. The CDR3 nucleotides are TGTGCCAGTAGAACAGGGGGCTACAATGAGCAGTTCTTC. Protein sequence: CASRTGGYNEQFF.